This T cell receptor (beta chain) was identified during a study of OX40 agonist ivuxolimab in advanced cancers. Across the study: The study treated patients with ivuxolimab, an agonistic anti-OX40 (CD134) antibody. Patient treatment consisted of intravenous ivuxolimab administration every 2 weeks at 0.01 to 10 mg/kg. One patient with hepatocellular carcinoma and two with cutaneous melanoma, three in all, had partial responses.

Germline-derived CDR1 and CDR2 are SNHLY and FYNNEI. V lost 4 bases, J lost 0 bases, and 10 bases lay in between. This CDR3 has 15 amino acids. Peripheral blood came from all dose cohorts at three timepoints. Only in-frame clones appear in the TCRdb table, and some are missing; sequencing was by immunoSEQ multiplex PCR. The sample lists tens of thousands of clones; 80% were seen once. The source of this sequence is an adult with an advanced solid tumor such as melanoma, head and neck, liver or kidney cancer. This material consisted of CD4+ or CD8+ T cells sorted from blood, taken in a trial of the OX40 agonist ivuxolimab. The V gene is TRBV2, the J gene TRBJ1-3; D gene unclear. This chain's CDR3 is CASSVTRHSGNTIYF. CDR3 in DNA: TGTGCCAGCAGTGTAACCAGGCACTCTGGAAACACCATATATTTT.